This record looks at one T cell receptor beta chain sequence and its context. The CDR3 is 14 amino acids. Per germline, CDR1 SQVTM and CDR2 ANQGSEA. Trimming took off 6 bases at V and 0 bases at J, with 15 bases between the two ends. This sample was included in a study of patients and donors after allogeneic stem cell transplantation. One entry per CDR3 protein, called by TCRdb with MiXCR from the RT-PCR reads. The table shows over 150,000 distinct CDR3 sequences, with over 25% occurring only once. Material: blood, either unsorted or a sorted T cell fraction (not recorded which). The TCR sequence derives from a human donor who was either an allogeneic HSCT recipient or a stem cell or donor lymphocyte infusion donor (not recorded which). It is not recorded whose cells these are; they may come from a transplant donor. The chain uses TRBV29-1 and TRBJ2-7, with D perhaps matching TRBD1 or TRBD2 (5 bases each). The chain's CDR3 is CSVSGTFSSYEQYF. DNA of the CDR3: TGCAGCGTCTCCGGGACCTTTAGCTCCTACGAGCAGTACTTC.